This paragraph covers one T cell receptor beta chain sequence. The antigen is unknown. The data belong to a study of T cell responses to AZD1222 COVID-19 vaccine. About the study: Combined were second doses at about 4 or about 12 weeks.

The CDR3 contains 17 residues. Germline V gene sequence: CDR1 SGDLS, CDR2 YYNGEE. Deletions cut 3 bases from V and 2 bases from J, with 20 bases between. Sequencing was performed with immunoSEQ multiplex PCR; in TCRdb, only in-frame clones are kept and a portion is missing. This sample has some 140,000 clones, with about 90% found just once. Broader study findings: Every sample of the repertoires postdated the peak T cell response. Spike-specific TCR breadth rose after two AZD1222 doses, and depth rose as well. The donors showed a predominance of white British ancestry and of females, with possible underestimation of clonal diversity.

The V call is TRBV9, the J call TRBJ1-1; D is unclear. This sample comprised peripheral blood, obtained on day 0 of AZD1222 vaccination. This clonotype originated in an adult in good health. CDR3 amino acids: CASSDAQSRRDNTEAFF. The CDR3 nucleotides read TGTGCCAGCAGCGACGCACAAAGTCGGAGAGATAACACTGAAGCTTTCTTT.